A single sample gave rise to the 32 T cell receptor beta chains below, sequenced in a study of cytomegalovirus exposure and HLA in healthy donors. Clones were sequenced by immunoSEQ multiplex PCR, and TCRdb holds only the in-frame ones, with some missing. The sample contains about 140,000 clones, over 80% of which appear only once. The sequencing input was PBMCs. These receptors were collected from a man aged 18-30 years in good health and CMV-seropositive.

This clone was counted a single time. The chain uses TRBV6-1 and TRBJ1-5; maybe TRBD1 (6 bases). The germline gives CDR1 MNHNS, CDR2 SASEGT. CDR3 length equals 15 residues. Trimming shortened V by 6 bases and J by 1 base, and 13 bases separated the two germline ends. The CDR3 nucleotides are TGTGCCAGCAGAAAGGACAGCTTCAGCAATCAGCCCCAGCATTTT. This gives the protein CASRKDSFSNQPQHF.

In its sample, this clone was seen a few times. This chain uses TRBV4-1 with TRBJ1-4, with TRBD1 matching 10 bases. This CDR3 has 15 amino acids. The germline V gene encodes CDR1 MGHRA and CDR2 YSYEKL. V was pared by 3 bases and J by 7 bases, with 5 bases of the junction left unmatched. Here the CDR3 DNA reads TGCGCCAGCAGCCAGGGACGGGACAGGGGTGAAAAACTGTTTTTT. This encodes CASSQGRDRGEKLFF.

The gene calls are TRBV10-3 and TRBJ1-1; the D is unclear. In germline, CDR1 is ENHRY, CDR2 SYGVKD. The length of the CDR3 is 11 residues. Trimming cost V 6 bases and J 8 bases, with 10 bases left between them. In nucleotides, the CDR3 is TGTGCCATCAGGGACTTCAGGGAAGCTTTCTTT. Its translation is CAIRDFREAFF.

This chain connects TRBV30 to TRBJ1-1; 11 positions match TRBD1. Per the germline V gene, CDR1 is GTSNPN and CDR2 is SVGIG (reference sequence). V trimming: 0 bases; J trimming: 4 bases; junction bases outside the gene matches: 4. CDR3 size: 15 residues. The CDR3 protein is CAWSVAGTGGTEAFF. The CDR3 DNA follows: TGTGCCTGGAGTGTTGCGGGGACAGGGGGCACTGAAGCTTTCTTT.

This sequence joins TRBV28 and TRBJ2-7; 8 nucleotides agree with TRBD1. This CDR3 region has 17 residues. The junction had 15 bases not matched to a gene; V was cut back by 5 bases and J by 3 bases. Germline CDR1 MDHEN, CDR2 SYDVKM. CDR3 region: CASSPHRGENGIYEQYF. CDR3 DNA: TGTGCCAGCAGTCCCCACAGGGGGGAAAATGGCATCTACGAGCAGTACTTC.

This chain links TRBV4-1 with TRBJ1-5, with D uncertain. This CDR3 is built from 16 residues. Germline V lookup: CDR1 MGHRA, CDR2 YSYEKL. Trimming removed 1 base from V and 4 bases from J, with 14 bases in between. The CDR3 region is CASSQGPDSENQPQHF. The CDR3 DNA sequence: TGCGCCAGCAGCCAAGGGCCAGACTCGGAGAATCAGCCCCAGCATTTT.

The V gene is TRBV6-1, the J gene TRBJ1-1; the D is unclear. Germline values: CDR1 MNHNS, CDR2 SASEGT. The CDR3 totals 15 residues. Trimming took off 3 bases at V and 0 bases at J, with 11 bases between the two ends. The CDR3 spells CASSDGTAMNTEAFF. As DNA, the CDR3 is TGTGCCAGCAGTGATGGAACAGCTATGAACACTGAAGCTTTCTTT.

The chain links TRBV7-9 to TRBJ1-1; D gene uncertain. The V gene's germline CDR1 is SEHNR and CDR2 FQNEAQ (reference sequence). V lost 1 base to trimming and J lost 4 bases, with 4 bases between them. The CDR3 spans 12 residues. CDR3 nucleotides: TGTGCCAGCAGCTTAGGGGCCACTGAAGCTTTCTTT. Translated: CASSLGATEAFF.

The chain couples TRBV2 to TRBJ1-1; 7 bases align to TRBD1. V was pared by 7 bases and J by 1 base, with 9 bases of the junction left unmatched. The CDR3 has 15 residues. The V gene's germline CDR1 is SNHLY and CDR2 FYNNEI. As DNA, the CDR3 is TGTGCCAGCATTAGTCAGGGGGTATGGAACACTGAAGCTTTCTTT. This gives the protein CASISQGVWNTEAFF.

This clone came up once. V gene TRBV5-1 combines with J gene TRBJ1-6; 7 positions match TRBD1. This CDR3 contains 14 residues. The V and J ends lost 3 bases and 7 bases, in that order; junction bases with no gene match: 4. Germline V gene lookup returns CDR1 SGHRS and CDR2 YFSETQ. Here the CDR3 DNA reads TGCGCCAGCAGCTCCGGGACAGAGAATTCACCCCTCCACTTT. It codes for CASSSGTENSPLHF.

CDR3 sequence (DNA): TGTGCCAGCAGTCCTTCTCTACACAGGGGGGCTAACACTGAAGCTTTCTTT. Translating it yields CASSPSLHRGANTEAFF. V usage is TRBV27 and J usage is TRBJ1-1; TRBD1 matches at 8 bases. The V gene end was trimmed by 5 bases and the J gene end by 2 bases; junction bases not matched to a gene: 13. The CDR3 spans 17 residues. In germline, CDR1 is MNHEY, CDR2 SMNVEV (reference sequence).

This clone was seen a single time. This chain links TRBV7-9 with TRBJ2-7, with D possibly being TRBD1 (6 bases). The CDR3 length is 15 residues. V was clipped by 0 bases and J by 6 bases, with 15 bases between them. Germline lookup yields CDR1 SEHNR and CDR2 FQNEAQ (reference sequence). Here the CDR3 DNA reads TGTGCCAGCAGCTTAGCGGGAACAGGGAAAGTCGAGCAGTACTTC. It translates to CASSLAGTGKVEQYF.

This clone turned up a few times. The CDR3, as DNA: TGTGCCAGCAGCTCCCCGACAGGGAATCAAGAGACCCAGTACTTC. Translating gives CASSSPTGNQETQYF. The chain recombines TRBV11-2 with TRBJ2-5, with 7 nucleotides matching TRBD1. V was pared by 4 bases and J by 2 bases, with 7 bases of the junction left unmatched. This CDR3 has 15 residues. Germline V gives CDR1 SGHAT, CDR2 FQNNGV.

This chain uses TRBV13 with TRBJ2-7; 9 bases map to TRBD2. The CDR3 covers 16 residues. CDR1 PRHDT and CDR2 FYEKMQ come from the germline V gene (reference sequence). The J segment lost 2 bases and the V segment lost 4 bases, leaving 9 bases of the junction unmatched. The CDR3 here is CASSSRLAENPYEQYF. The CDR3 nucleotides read TGTGCCAGCAGCTCCAGACTAGCGGAGAACCCCTACGAGCAGTACTTC.

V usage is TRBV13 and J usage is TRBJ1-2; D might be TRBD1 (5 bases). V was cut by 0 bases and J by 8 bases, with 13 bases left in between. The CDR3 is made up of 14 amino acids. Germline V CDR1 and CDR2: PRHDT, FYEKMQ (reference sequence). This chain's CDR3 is CASSLGAGQRGYTF. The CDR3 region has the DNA TGTGCCAGCAGCTTAGGCGCAGGGCAGAGGGGCTACACCTTC.

CDR3 amino acids: CASSLAVGARSGYTF. The CDR3 DNA follows: TGCGCCAGCAGCTTGGCGGTGGGGGCAAGGTCGGGCTACACCTTC. The chain couples TRBV5-1 to TRBJ1-2; a weak D match, TRBD1 (6 bases). CDR3 size: 15 residues. V was pared by 0 bases and J by 8 bases, with 17 bases between. Per germline, CDR1 SGHRS and CDR2 YFSETQ.

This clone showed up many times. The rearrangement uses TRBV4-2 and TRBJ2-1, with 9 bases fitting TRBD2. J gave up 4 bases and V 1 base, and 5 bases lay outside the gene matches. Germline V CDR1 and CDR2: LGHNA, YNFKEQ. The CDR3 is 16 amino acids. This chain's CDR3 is CASSQGAAGGYNEQFF. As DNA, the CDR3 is TGTGCCAGCAGCCAAGGGGCAGCGGGAGGTTACAATGAGCAGTTCTTC.

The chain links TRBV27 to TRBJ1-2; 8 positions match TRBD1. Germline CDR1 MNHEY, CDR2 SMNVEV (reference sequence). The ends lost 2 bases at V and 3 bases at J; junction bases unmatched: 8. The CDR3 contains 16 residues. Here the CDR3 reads CASSLTVDRGHYGYTF. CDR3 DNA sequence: TGTGCCAGCAGTTTAACCGTAGACAGGGGACACTATGGCTACACCTTC.

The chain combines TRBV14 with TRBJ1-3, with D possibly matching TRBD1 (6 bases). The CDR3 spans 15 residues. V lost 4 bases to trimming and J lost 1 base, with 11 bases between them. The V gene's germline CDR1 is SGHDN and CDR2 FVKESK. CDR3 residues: CASSLYRASGNTIYF. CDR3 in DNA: TGTGCCAGCAGCCTATACAGGGCGTCTGGAAACACCATATATTTT.

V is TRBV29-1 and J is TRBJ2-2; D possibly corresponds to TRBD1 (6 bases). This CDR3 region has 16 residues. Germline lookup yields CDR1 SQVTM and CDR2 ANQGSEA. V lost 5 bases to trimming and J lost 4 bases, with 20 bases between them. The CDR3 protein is CSVRSRGTQVTGELFF. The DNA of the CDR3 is TGCAGCGTTCGGAGCAGGGGTACGCAGGTCACCGGGGAGCTGTTTTTT.

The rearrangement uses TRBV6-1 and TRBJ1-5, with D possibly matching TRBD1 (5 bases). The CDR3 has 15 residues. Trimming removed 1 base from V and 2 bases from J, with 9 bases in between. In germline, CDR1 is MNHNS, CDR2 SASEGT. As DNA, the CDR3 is TGTGCCAGCAGTGAAGGGGGCTCGGGCAATCAGCCCCAGCATTTT. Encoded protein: CASSEGGSGNQPQHF.

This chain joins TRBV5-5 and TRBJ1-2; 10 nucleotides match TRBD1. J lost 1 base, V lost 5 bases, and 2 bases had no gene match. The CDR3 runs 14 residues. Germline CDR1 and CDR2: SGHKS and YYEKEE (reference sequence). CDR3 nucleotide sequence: TGTGCCAGCAGGGGACAGGGGAATAACTATGGCTACACCTTC. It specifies CASRGQGNNYGYTF. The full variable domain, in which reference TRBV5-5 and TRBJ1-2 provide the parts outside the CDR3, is DAGVTQSPTHLIKTRGQQVTLRCSPISGHKSVSWYQQVLGQGPQFIFQYYEKEERGRGNFPDRFSARQFPNYSSELNVNALLLGDSALYLCASRGQGNNYGYTFGSGTRLTVV.

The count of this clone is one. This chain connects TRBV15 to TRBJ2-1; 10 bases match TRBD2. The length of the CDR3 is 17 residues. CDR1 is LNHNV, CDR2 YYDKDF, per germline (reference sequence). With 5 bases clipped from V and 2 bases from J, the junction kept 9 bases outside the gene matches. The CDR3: CATSSRGSGGAYNEQFF. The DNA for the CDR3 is TGTGCCACCAGCTCGAGGGGGAGCGGGGGGGCCTACAATGAGCAGTTCTTC.

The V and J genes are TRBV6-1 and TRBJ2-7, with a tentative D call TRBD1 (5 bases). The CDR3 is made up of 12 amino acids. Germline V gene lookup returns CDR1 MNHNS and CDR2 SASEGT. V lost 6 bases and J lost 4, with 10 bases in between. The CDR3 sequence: CASRLTEYEQYF. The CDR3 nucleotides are TGTGCCAGCAGGTTGACAGAATACGAGCAGTACTTC.

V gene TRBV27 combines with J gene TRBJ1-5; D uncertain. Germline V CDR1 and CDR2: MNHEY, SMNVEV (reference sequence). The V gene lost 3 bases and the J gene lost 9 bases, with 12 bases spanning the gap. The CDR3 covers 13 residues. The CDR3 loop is CASSLRERRPQHF. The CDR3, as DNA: TGTGCCAGCAGTTTGAGGGAGAGAAGGCCCCAGCATTTT.

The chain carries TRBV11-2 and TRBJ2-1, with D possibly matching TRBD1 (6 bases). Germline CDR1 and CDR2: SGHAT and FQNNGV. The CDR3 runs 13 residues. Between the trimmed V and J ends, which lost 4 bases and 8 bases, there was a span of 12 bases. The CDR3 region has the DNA TGTGCCAGCAGCTCCCCAGGGGTGCATGAGCAGTTCTTC. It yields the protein CASSSPGVHEQFF.

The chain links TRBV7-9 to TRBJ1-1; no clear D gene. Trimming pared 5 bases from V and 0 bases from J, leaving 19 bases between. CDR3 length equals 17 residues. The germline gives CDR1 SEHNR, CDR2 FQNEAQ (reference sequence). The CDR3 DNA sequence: TGTGCCAGCAGCGCCACTCCCTTATCGGGTTTGAACACTGAAGCTTTCTTT. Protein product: CASSATPLSGLNTEAFF.

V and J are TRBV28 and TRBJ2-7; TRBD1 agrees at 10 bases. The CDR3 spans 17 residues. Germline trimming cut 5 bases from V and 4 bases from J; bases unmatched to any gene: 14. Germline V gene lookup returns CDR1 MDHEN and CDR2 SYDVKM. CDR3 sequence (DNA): TGTGCCAGCAGTCCTTATCATTTGGGACAGGGGTCGTACGAGCAGTACTTC. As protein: CASSPYHLGQGSYEQYF.

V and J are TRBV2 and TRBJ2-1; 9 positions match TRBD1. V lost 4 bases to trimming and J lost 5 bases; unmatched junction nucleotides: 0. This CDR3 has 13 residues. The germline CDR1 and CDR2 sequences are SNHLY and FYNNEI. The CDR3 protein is CASSGDRDNEQFF. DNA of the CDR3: TGTGCCAGCAGTGGGGACAGGGACAATGAGCAGTTCTTC.

The CDR3: CASSPGQGDYEQYF. DNA for the CDR3: TGCGCCAGCAGCCCGGGACAGGGAGACTACGAGCAGTACTTC. The V gene is TRBV4-1, the J gene TRBJ2-7; 9 positions agree with TRBD1. Looked up from germline, CDR1 is MGHRA and CDR2 is YSYEKL. After removal of 4 bases from V and 3 bases from J, the junction contained 4 bases not matched to a gene. The CDR3 runs 14 residues.

CDR3 nucleotides: TGTGCCAGCAGCACCAGCACCGACAGGGACTATGGCTACACCTTC. This codes for CASSTSTDRDYGYTF. V usage is TRBV28 and J usage is TRBJ1-2; TRBD1 agrees at 7 bases. Germline assignment: CDR1 MDHEN and CDR2 SYDVKM. The length of the CDR3 is 15 residues. J was trimmed by 3 bases and V by 6 bases; bases with no gene match: 10.

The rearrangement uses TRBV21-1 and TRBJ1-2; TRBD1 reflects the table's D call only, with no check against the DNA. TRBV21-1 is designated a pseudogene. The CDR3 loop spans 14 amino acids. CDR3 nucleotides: TGTGCCTCTATCCCAGGGCTGAAGAGCTATGGCTACACCTTC. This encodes CASIPGLKSYGYTF.